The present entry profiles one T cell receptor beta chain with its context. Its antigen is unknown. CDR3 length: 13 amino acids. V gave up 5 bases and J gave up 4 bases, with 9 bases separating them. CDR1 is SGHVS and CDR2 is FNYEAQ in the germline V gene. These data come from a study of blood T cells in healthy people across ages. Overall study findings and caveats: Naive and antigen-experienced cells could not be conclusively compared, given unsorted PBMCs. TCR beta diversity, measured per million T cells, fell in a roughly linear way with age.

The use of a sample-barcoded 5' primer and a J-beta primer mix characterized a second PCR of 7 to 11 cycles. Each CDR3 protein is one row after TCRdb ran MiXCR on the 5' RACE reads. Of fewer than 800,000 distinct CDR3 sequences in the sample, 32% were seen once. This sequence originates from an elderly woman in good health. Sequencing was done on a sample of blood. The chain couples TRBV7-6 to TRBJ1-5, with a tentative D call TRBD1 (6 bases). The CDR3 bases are TGTGCCAGCAGCCAGGGGATGAATCAGCCCCAGCATTTT. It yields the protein CASSQGMNQPQHF.